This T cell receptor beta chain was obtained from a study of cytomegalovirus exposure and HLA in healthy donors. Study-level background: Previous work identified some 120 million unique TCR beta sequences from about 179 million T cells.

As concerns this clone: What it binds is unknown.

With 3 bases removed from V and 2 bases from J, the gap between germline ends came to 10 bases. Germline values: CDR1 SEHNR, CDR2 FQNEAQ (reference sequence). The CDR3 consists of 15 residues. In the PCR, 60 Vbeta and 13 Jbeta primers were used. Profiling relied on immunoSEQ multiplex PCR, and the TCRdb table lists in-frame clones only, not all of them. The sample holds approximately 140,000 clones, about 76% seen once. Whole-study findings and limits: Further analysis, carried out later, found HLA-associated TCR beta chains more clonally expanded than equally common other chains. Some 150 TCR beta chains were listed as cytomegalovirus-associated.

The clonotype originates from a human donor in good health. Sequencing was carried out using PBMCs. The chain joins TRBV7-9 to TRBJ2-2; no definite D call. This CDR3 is CASSLWLQNTGELFF. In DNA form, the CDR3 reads TGTGCCAGCAGCTTGTGGCTTCAAAACACCGGGGAGCTGTTTTTT.